This T cell receptor beta chain was profiled in a study of cytotoxic CD8 clonotypes in ibrutinib-treated CLL. Overall study: Response samples came after a median about 12 months of treatment, range 6 to 36. Study-wide findings and caveats: Starting clonality was above that of age-matched healthy donors and tracked circulating CD8+ T-cell counts.

Trimming took 4 bases from V and 3 from J; bases not matched to a gene: 3. The CDR3 is 13 residues long. Germline CDR1 is SGHTA and CDR2 is FQGTGA. Sequencing was performed with immunoSEQ multiplex PCR; in TCRdb, only in-frame clones are kept and a portion is missing. This table holds approximately 84,000 clones, 70% to 90% found once. With respect to this clone: The antigen is undetermined.

The input for sequencing was PBMCs, taken before ibrutinib treatment. The chain uses TRBV7-3 and TRBJ2-7, with 7 nucleotides matching TRBD1. The TCR sequence derives from a human donor with chronic lymphocytic leukemia. The CDR3 region is CASSYWTGYEQYF. The CDR3 DNA sequence: TGTGCCAGCAGCTACTGGACAGGCTACGAGCAGTACTTC.